The 5 T cell receptor beta chains reported below all come from one sample, sequenced in a study (dated by TCRdb to between 2014 and 2016). The library was built by means of 5' RACE. Data came from an Illumina MiSeq. The raw public reads went through TCRdb reprocessing: fastp at Q25, MiXCR clone calling, in-frame beta chains kept. Identical CDR3 proteins give one entry, which carries the most common genes and DNA. The sample contains approximately 57,000 distinct CDR3 sequences, less than 25% of them found a single time. In total, the top ten clones hold 2.5% to 4% of the sample. CD4+CD25+CD127-/low cells were isolated as Tregs. Sample: tumor-infiltrating Tregs sorted from the breast tumor. Receptors originate from a female donor with breast cancer.

This clonotype was picked up a small number of times. The chain uses TRBV27 and TRBJ2-1, with TRBD1 as a possible D gene (5 bases). This CDR3 comprises 16 residues. V was pared by 6 bases and J by 2 bases, with 17 bases between. The germline CDR1 and CDR2 sequences are MNHEY and SMNVEV (reference sequence). CDR3 residues: CASSGDSWGTYNEQFF. Here the CDR3 DNA reads TGTGCCAGCAGCGGAGACAGCTGGGGCACCTACAATGAGCAGTTCTTC.

This chain uses TRBV20-1 with TRBJ2-7; 11 bases align to TRBD2. The CDR3 runs to 14 residues. In germline, CDR1 is DFQATT, CDR2 SNEGSKA (reference sequence). Trimming cost V 6 bases and J 5 bases; bases outside gene matches: 9. The CDR3 DNA is TGCAGTGCCGTAGCGGGAGGGCCAGAGGACGAGCAGTACTTC. It encodes CSAVAGGPEDEQYF.

This chain uses TRBV7-9 with TRBJ1-4; D perhaps matches TRBD1 (5 bases). Germline CDR1 SEHNR, CDR2 FQNEAQ (reference sequence). The CDR3 consists of 13 residues. V was shortened by 0 bases and J by 8 bases, with 7 bases between the two germline ends. CDR3 nucleotide sequence: TGTGCCAGCAGCTTAGCAGGGGTCGAAAAACTGTTTTTT. Translated: CASSLAGVEKLFF.

A few counts support this clonotype. This chain links TRBV5-4 with TRBJ1-2; D remains unclear. Germline V gene data show CDR1 as SGHNT and CDR2 as YYREEE (reference sequence). The ends were cut back, 3 bases at V and 3 bases at J, with 6 bases in the middle. CDR3 length equals 12 residues. CDR3 in amino acids: CASSYDDYGYTF. The DNA of the CDR3 is TGTGCCAGCAGCTATGACGACTATGGCTACACCTTC.

This clonotype was seen ten or more times. The chain joins TRBV6-5 to TRBJ1-6; D is uncertain. V shed 6 bases and J shed 7 bases, with 7 bases lying between them. Germline CDR1 reads MNHEY; CDR2 reads SVGAGI. CDR3 length equals 12 residues. The CDR3 DNA is TGTGCCAGCAGCCGTCCCAATTCACCCCTCCACTTT. This codes for CASSRPNSPLHF.